This T cell receptor (beta chain) was sequenced for a study of CD8+ T cells in alopecia areata. Background on the study: Tofacitinib administration persisted for 6 to 18 months, succeeded by 6 months off drug. Percent of scalp involved defined treated patients' severity scores. Study-wide results and limits: Normal-skin resident alphabeta T cells also appear among scalp sample sequences.

Worth noting for this clone: Its antigen is not identified.

The treatment is: oral pan-JAK inhibitor, 5-10 mg twice daily. It was cDNA, reverse transcribed from extracted RNA, that served as the sequencing template. The assay was immunoSEQ multiplex PCR, and TCRdb's table has in-frame clones only and misses some. Of about 70,000 clones in the sample, 25% to 30% were seen once. This CDR3 spans 16 amino acids. V was clipped by 3 bases and J by 6 bases; unmatched bases: 6. Germline V gene data show CDR1 as SGDLS and CDR2 as YYNGEE. The input for sequencing was CD8+ T cells sorted from blood, taken at week 4, from a patient treated with tofacitinib. The clonotype was recovered from a human donor with alopecia areata. The J gene is TRBJ2-1, the V gene TRBV9, with 13 bases lining up with TRBD2. The DNA for the CDR3 is TGTGCCAGCAGCGACCCCGGGACTAGCGGGATCAATGAGCAGTTCTTC. It translates to CASSDPGTSGINEQFF.